These 24 T cell receptor beta chains share one sample of origin, sequenced in a study of blood T cells in healthy people across ages. The authors ran a second PCR of about 6 to 11 cycles using a sample-barcoded 5' primer and a J-beta primer mix. TCRdb re-called the 5' RACE reads through MiXCR, storing one row per CDR3 protein. The sample carries about 1.4 million distinct CDR3 sequences, almost 60% recorded once. Specimen: blood. Every receptor here comes from a man between 18 and 29 years old in good health.

This clonotype has only a few counts. This sequence joins TRBV4-1 and TRBJ2-7, with TRBD2 matching 13 bases. The V gene end was trimmed by 1 base and the J gene end by 7 bases; junction bases not matched to a gene: 10. Germline V lookup: CDR1 MGHRA, CDR2 YSYEKL. The CDR3 contains 17 residues. CDR3 DNA: TGCGCCAGCAGCCAAGTCATACTAGCGGGAGGGCAGGGTGAGCAGTACTTC. It is translated as CASSQVILAGGQGEQYF.

This clonotype was recorded once. V is TRBV25-1 and J is TRBJ1-1; D is possibly TRBD1 (5 bases). The germline CDR1 and CDR2 sequences are MGHDK and SYGVNS. The CDR3 has 15 residues. V was shortened by 4 bases and J by 2 bases, with 14 bases between the two germline ends. The CDR3 DNA follows: TGTGCCAGCAGTGGGCGGGGCGCAGAAAACACTGAAGCTTTCTTT. Amino acid sequence: CASSGRGAENTEAFF.

This clonotype was detected only a few times. This sequence joins TRBV5-1 and TRBJ2-7, with D tentatively TRBD1 (5 bases). Germline V lookup: CDR1 SGHRS, CDR2 YFSETQ. Deletions cut 3 bases from V and 3 bases from J, with 10 bases between. CDR3 size: 13 residues. CDR3 DNA: TGCGCCAGCAGCTACCTGACAGACTACGAGCAGTACTTC. It is translated as CASSYLTDYEQYF.

In regard to this clonotype: This is likely a read error, given that the CDR3 carries no conserved phenylalanine or tryptophan at its end. The limits of the CDR3 on the DNA are not certain, so only TCRdb's listed CDR3 is given. The J gene is TRBJ2-7, the V gene TRBV20-1; the DNA was not used to check the table's D call, TRBD1. Germline values: CDR1 DFQATT, CDR2 SNEGSKA (reference sequence). The CDR3 has 15 amino acids, counting both end residues. The CDR3 is CSANIFHLQGYEQCL.

The chain carries TRBV4-1 and TRBJ2-1; 7 nucleotides agree with TRBD2. TRBJ2-7 matches the DNA end more closely, so the J call is doubtful. The CDR3 runs 17 residues. CDR1 is MGHRA and CDR2 is YSYEKL in the germline V gene. The CDR3 region has the DNA TGCGCCAGCAGGAAGATGGGAGGGACTACAGACTGGAATGAGCAGTACTTC. It translates to CASRKMGGTTDWNEQYF.

The chain is built from TRBV20-1 and TRBJ2-4; 8 positions agree with TRBD2. The J call is doubtful: the DNA matches TRBJ2-7 better. CDR1 and CDR2 from the germline V gene are DFQATT and SNEGSKA (reference sequence). This CDR3 contains 14 residues. This chain's CDR3 is CSARVVGLDYEQYF. The CDR3 bases are TGCAGTGCTAGAGTTGTGGGACTAGACTACGAGCAGTACTTC.

This chain uses TRBV28 with TRBJ2-4; D is uncertain. The CDR3 extends over 15 amino acids. Germline V gives CDR1 MDHEN, CDR2 SYDVKM. The V and J ends lost 2 bases and 1 base respectively, with 9 bases between them. CDR3 sequence reads: CASSLTSNAKNIQYF. The CDR3 DNA sequence: TGTGCCAGCAGTTTAACATCCAATGCCAAAAACATTCAGTACTTC.

J is TRBJ1-1 and V is TRBV4-3; D is possibly TRBD1 (6 bases). CDR1 and CDR2 (germline): LGHNA, YSLEER. The CDR3 is made up of 14 amino acids. V dropped 3 bases and J dropped 1 base, with 9 bases sitting between them. CDR3 sequence: CASSHGQPNTEAFF. The CDR3 coding sequence is TGCGCCAGCAGCCATGGACAGCCGAACACTGAAGCTTTCTTT.

The V call is TRBV5-1, the J call TRBJ2-3, with D possibly called TRBD1 or TRBD2 (6 bases each). The V gene lost 4 bases and the J gene lost 5 bases, with 14 bases spanning the gap. The CDR3 covers 14 residues. Germline V lookup: CDR1 SGHRS, CDR2 YFSETQ. CDR3 coding DNA: TGCGCCAGCAGCCCGAGGGGGGCTATAGATACGCAGTATTTT. Its protein is CASSPRGAIDTQYF.

This clonotype was counted a few times. CDR3: CATGLAGIETQYF. The CDR3 DNA sequence: TGTGCCACCGGACTAGCGGGAATTGAGACCCAGTACTTC. This sequence joins TRBV10-3 and TRBJ2-5; 12 nucleotides agree with TRBD2. Trimming cost V 10 bases and J 5 bases; bases outside gene matches: 5. From germline, CDR1 is ENHRY and CDR2 SYGVKD. This CDR3 region has 13 residues.

J is TRBJ2-1 and V is TRBV27; D may be TRBD1 or TRBD2 (5 bases each). The V end was cut by 2 bases, the J end by 3 bases, with 20 bases between. This CDR3 has 18 amino acids. Germline V gene data show CDR1 as MNHEY and CDR2 as SMNVEV (reference sequence). The DNA of the CDR3 is TGTGCCAGCAGTTTAAGGCGAAAAGACGGGGCACTCTACAATGAGCAGTTCTTC. Protein product: CASSLRRKDGALYNEQFF.

The chain uses TRBV12-3 or TRBV12-4 and TRBJ1-2, with D tentatively TRBD1 (5 bases). The CDR3 length is 13 residues. The germline V and J ends were trimmed by 3 bases and 8 bases, with 13 bases remaining between them. CDR3 DNA sequence: TGTGCCAGCAGTTTGGTCAGGGTGAAGGGCTACACCTTC. It codes for CASSLVRVKGYTF.

The chain carries TRBV6-5 and TRBJ2-1, with 8 nucleotides matching TRBD2. V lost 0 bases and J lost 8; bases outside the gene matches: 12. CDR3 length: 17 residues. CDR1 and CDR2 (germline): MNHEY, SVGAGI. The DNA for the CDR3 is TGTGCCAGCAGTTACTCCCCTGGACGGGGGGGCGCGGATGAGCAGTTCTTC. It yields the protein CASSYSPGRGGADEQFF.

The table lists this clonotype with a few counts. The chain combines TRBV12-3 or TRBV12-4 with TRBJ1-5, with 9 bases lining up with TRBD1. The J segment lost 3 bases and the V segment lost 3 bases, leaving 3 bases of the junction unmatched. CDR3 size: 15 residues. CDR3 region: CASSFGQGPNQPQHF. The CDR3 DNA is TGTGCCAGCAGTTTCGGACAGGGGCCCAATCAGCCCCAGCATTTT.

This clonotype has just one count. The CDR3 sequence: CASSSQGPTEAFF. Written as DNA, the CDR3 is TGCGCCAGCAGCTCTCAGGGACCTACGGAAGCTTTCTTT. The V gene is TRBV5-1, the J gene TRBJ1-1; TRBD1 might be the D (5 bases). The CDR3 is made up of 13 amino acids. With 3 bases removed from V and 8 bases from J, the gap between germline ends came to 14 bases. From germline, CDR1 is SGHRS and CDR2 YFSETQ.

J is TRBJ2-7 and V is TRBV25-1, with D possibly matching TRBD2 (6 bases). The CDR3 has 15 residues. Germline V gene sequence: CDR1 MGHDK, CDR2 SYGVNS. V lost 3 bases and J 6 bases, leaving 18 bases between the germline ends. CDR3 sequence reads: CASSDTSNPLGEQYF. For the CDR3, the DNA is TGTGCCAGCAGTGACACTAGCAATCCCCTGGGCGAGCAGTACTTC.

The chain has TRBV20-1 and TRBJ2-5, with D perhaps TRBD2 (6 bases). The germline V gene has CDR1 DFQATT and CDR2 SNEGSKA (reference sequence). CDR3 length: 13 amino acids. Between the trimmed V and J ends, which lost 5 bases and 0 bases, there was a span of 10 bases. CDR3 amino acids: CSALRDYQETQYF. The CDR3 DNA is TGCAGTGCTCTTCGGGACTACCAAGAGACCCAGTACTTC.

The chain recombines TRBV6-2 or TRBV6-3 with TRBJ2-7; 8 nucleotides align to TRBD1. The tail of the sequence fits TRBJ2-5 better, so the J call may be wrong. CDR1 is MNHEY and CDR2 is SVGEGT in the germline V gene. The CDR3 runs to 15 residues. The CDR3 sequence is CASSSRQGILETQYF. Written as DNA, the CDR3 is TGTGCCAGCAGCAGCCGACAGGGGATTCTCGAGACCCAGTACTTC.

The chain links TRBV4-1 to TRBJ2-3; 10 nucleotides agree with TRBD2. The germline V gene has CDR1 MGHRA and CDR2 YSYEKL. The CDR3 has 17 amino acids. The V gene end was trimmed by 3 bases and the J gene end by 3 bases; junction bases not matched to a gene: 9. The CDR3 coding sequence is TGCGCCAGCAGCCAGGGTTCAGCGGGAGGGCCGACAGATACGCAGTATTTT. This gives the protein CASSQGSAGGPTDTQYF.

This clonotype was detected only a few times. CDR3 protein: CASSHRTGGDYGYTF. CDR3 sequence (DNA): TGTGCCAGCAGCCATCGGACAGGGGGCGACTATGGCTACACCTTC. V usage is TRBV7-9 and J usage is TRBJ1-2; TRBD1 matches 11 bases. Germline values: CDR1 SEHNR, CDR2 FQNEAQ (reference sequence). J lost 3 bases, V lost 5 bases, and 5 bases had no gene match. This CDR3 has 15 residues.

This chain connects TRBV20-1 to TRBJ1-1, with TRBD1 matching over 7 bases. J lost 3 bases, V lost 6 bases, and 7 bases had no gene match. Germline lookup yields CDR1 DFQATT and CDR2 SNEGSKA (reference sequence). The CDR3 length is 13 residues. This chain's CDR3 is CSAYRGSDTEAFF. Here the CDR3 DNA reads TGCAGTGCATACAGGGGATCGGACACTGAAGCTTTCTTT.

The chain has TRBV7-2 and TRBJ2-3, with D maybe TRBD2 (5 bases). CDR1 is SGHTA, CDR2 FQGNSA, per germline. CDR3 length equals 17 residues. Trimming left V 3 bases short and J 0 bases short, with 16 bases between. In DNA form, the CDR3 reads TGTGCCAGCAGCTTTGTGTCGAGGGAAGGGAGCACAGATACGCAGTATTTT. This encodes CASSFVSREGSTDTQYF.

The chain couples TRBV4-2 to TRBJ2-1, with D possibly matching TRBD1 (5 bases). Germline V gene lookup returns CDR1 LGHNA and CDR2 YNFKEQ. V lost 3 bases and J 1 base, leaving 13 bases between the germline ends. This CDR3 has 16 amino acids. CDR3 coding DNA: TGTGCCAGCAGCCAGGACATTGAAGGTTCCTACAATGAGCAGTTCTTC. As protein: CASSQDIEGSYNEQFF.

Concerning this clonotype: An end of the junction differs from the germline gene, which may be a read error. The V gene is TRBV4-3, the J gene TRBJ1-1; D perhaps matches TRBD1 (6 bases). The CDR3 contains 19 residues. Germline CDR1 LGHNA, CDR2 YSLEER. CDR3 sequence reads: CVSSQDSQWSRGRDTEAFF. The CDR3 DNA is TGCGTCAGCAGCCAAGATTCCCAGTGGAGCCGGGGGCGCGACACTGAAGCTTTCTTT.